This TCR beta chain emerged from a study of CD8 T cells in Susac syndrome. Negative isolation was applied to CD8+ and CD4+ T cells, and FACS enrichment was applied to TEMRA cells. Reverse transcription of roughly 0.45 to 1 ug RNA used random hexamers. immunoSEQ multiplex PCR amplified TCR beta CDR3 across 54 Vbeta, 13 Jbeta. MiXCR, applied by TCRdb to the immunoSEQ multiplex PCR reads, yields one record per CDR3 protein. The sample has approximately 210,000 distinct CDR3 sequences; approximately 95% are singletons. Sequenced input: CD4+ T cells from PBMCs. This TCR derives from a human donor with multiple sclerosis.

CDR3 amino acids: CASSRTQEKYEQYF. DNA of the CDR3: TGTGCCAGCAGTCGCACACAGGAAAAATACGAGCAGTACTTC. The chain joins TRBV6-5 to TRBJ2-7; TRBD1 is a possible D gene (5 bases). The CDR3 covers 14 residues. Germline CDR1 reads MNHEY; CDR2 reads SVGAGI. V lost 5 bases, J lost 4 bases, and 15 bases lay in between.